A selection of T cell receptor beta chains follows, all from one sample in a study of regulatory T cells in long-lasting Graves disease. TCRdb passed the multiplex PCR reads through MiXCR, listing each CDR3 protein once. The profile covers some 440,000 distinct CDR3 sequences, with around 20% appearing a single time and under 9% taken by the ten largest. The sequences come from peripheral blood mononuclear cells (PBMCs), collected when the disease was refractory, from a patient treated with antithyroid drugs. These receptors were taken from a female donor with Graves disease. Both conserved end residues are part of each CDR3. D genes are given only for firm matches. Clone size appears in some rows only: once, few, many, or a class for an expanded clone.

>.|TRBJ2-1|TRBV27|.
CASSLFSYNEQFF
TGTGCCAGCAGTTTATTCTCTTACAATGAGCAGTTCTTC
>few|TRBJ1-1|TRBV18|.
CASSPPPGTEAFF
TGTGCCAGCTCACCACCTCCCGGAACTGAAGCTTTCTTT
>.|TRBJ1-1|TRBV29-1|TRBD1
CSVTDREEAFF
TGCAGCGTCACCGACAGGGAAGAAGCTTTCTTT
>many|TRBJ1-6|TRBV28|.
CASSPRGRGYSPLHF
TGTGCCAGCAGTCCCAGGGGACGAGGTTATTCACCCCTCCACTTT
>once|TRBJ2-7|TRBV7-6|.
CASSPGVYSYEQYF
TGTGCCAGCAGCCCAGGGGTATACAGCTACGAGCAGTACTTC
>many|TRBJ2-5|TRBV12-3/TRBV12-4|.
CASTPISGARETQYF
TGTGCCAGCACCCCAATTTCGGGGGCGCGAGAGACCCAGTACTTC
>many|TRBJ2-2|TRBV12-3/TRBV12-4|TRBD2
CASRPGTSFAGELFF
TGTGCCAGCAGACCCGGGACTAGCTTTGCCGGGGAGCTGTTTTTT
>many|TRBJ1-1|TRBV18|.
CASSPAMLNTEAFF
TGTGCCAGCTCACCCGCCATGCTGAACACTGAAGCTTTCTTT
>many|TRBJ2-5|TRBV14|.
CASSQGWGRDETQYF
TGTGCCAGCAGCCAAGGCTGGGGACGGGATGAGACCCAGTACTTC
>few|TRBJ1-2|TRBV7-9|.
CASSLGRQAVRDGYTF
TGTGCCAGCAGCTTAGGGCGACAGGCGGTGAGGGATGGCTACACCTTC
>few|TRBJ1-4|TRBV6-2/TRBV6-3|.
CASSYSGVGEKLFF
TGTGCCAGCAGTTACTCCGGGGTGGGAGAAAAACTGTTTTTT
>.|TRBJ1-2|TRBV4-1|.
CASSGGRNYGYTF
TGCGCCAGCAGCGGCGGCAGAAACTATGGCTACACCTTC
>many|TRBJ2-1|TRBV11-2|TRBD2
CASSLLTSAMDEQFF
TGTGCCAGCAGCTTATTAACTAGCGCGATGGATGAGCAGTTCTTC
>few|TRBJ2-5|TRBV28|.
CASRTPGGGQETQYF
TGTGCCAGCAGGACTCCAGGGGGAGGCCAAGAGACCCAGTACTTC
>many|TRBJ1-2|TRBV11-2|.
CASSPTDYYGYTF
TGTGCCAGCAGCCCGACGGACTACTATGGCTACACCTTC
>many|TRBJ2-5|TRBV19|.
CASRPRGAPRKETQYF
TGTGCCAGCAGACCGAGGGGGGCGCCGAGAAAAGAGACCCAGTACTTC
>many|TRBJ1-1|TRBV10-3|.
CAISAGDTEAFF
TGTGCCATCAGCGCCGGGGACACTGAAGCTTTCTTT
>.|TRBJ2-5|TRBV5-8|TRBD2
CASSGGGGTQYF
TGTGCCAGCAGCGGGGGGGGTGGAACCCAGTACTTC
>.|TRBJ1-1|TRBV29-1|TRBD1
CSAKGQGDTEAFF
TGCAGCGCCAAGGGACAGGGGGACACTGAAGCTTTCTTT
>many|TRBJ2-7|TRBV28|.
CASSSTSRTVREFEQYF
TGTGCCAGCAGTTCAACCTCTCGGACAGTTAGGGAATTCGAGCAGTACTTC
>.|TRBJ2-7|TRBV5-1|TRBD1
CASSFRQGDNEQYF
TGCGCCAGCAGCTTCCGTCAGGGGGACAACGAGCAGTACTTC
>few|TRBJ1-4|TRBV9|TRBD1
CASSVRGTGVNEKLFF
TGTGCCAGCAGCGTCCGAGGGACAGGCGTTAATGAAAAACTGTTTTTT
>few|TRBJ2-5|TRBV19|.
CASSIRGARETQYF
TGTGCCAGTAGTATTAGAGGGGCCCGGGAGACCCAGTACTTC
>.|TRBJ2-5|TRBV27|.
CASSYGLRGGTQYF
TGTGCCAGCAGTTACGGACTGCGGGGCGGGACCCAGTACTTC
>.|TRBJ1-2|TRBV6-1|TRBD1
CASTRQGDGYGYTF
TGTGCCAGCACCCGACAGGGGGATGGGTATGGCTACACCTTC
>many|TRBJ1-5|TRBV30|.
CAWATGRDQPQHF
TGTGCCTGGGCTACAGGGCGAGATCAGCCCCAGCATTTT
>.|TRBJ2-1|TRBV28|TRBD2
CASSLGLATSSYNEQFF
TGTGCCAGCAGTTTGGGACTAGCGACGAGCTCCTACAATGAGCAGTTCTTC
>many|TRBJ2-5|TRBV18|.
CASSTDGKETQYF
TGTGCCAGCTCAACGGACGGGAAAGAGACCCAGTACTTC
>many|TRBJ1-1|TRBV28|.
CASREWVVGTEAFF
TGTGCCAGCAGAGAATGGGTCGTCGGGACTGAAGCTTTCTTT
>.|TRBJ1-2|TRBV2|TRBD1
CASSEGGQGGLYGYTF
TGTGCCAGCAGTGAGGGGGGACAGGGGGGCTTGTATGGCTACACCTTC
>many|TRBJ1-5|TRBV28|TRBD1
CATKGQGGYQPQHF
TGTGCCACCAAGGGACAGGGAGGTTATCAGCCCCAGCATTTT
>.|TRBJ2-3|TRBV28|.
CASSLDTGSQHTQYF
TGTGCCAGCAGTTTAGACACCGGGTCCCAGCATACGCAGTATTTT